The entry below describes one TCR beta chain. CDR3 length: 16 residues. The germline V gene encodes CDR1 MDHEN and CDR2 SYDVKM. V was pared by 1 base and J by 5 bases, with 17 bases between. This record comes from a study of blood T cell repertoires in COVID-19. The method was immunoSEQ multiplex PCR; TCRdb's version includes in-frame clones alone and lacks a portion of them. The sample has about 180,000 clones, 80% seen once. The sample consisted of peripheral blood. J is TRBJ1-2 and V is TRBV28; D remains unclear. This receptor was obtained from a man in his 70s with active or convalescent COVID-19. Here the CDR3 reads CASSLFFHQVGYGYTF. CDR3 coding DNA: TGTGCCAGCAGTTTATTTTTCCACCAGGTTGGTTATGGCTACACCTTC.